This TCR beta chain was sequenced during a study of blood T cells in healthy people across ages. Overall study results and limits: It was held that the diversity estimates obtained from one million T cells were underestimates.

Germline lookup yields CDR1 MNHEY and CDR2 SVGEGT. Trimming pared 6 bases from V and 5 bases from J, leaving 14 bases between. The CDR3 is 14 residues long. Regarding this clonotype: Its antigen is as yet unknown.

PCR was performed a second time for about 6 to 12 cycles using a sample-barcoded 5' primer and a J-beta primer mix. TCRdb passed the 5' RACE reads through MiXCR, listing each CDR3 protein once. The sample contains 1.5 million to 2 million distinct CDR3 sequences, 49% of which appear only once. This sequence originates from a middle-aged woman in good health. This chain links TRBV6-2 or TRBV6-3 with TRBJ2-1; D is perhaps TRBD2 (6 bases). Sample: blood. The CDR3 bases are TGTGCCAGCAGGGATGGAGGGTCCGACAATGAGCAGTTCTTC. Amino acid sequence: CASRDGGSDNEQFF.